The text below deals with one T cell receptor (beta chain). The target antigen is unknown. The entry originates in a study of T cells expressing NK-cell markers. Study information: Eight donors were sequenced, of whom seven were HCMV-seropositive, while the remaining one was HCMV-seronegative.

From germline, CDR1 is SGDLS and CDR2 YYNGEE. The CDR3 runs to 13 residues. UMIs accompanied the 5'RACE template switching by which TCR beta cDNA was made. TCRdb re-analyzed the 5' RACE reads; it lists each CDR3 protein once, without DNA. The specimen's table records about 540,000 distinct CDR3 sequences. Study-level results: Researchers report these clonotypes also headed the CD3+CD56-NKG2C+ fraction in a few donors.

The sequence derives from a young man in good health. Sequencing was carried out using blood T cells: a sorted CD56 or NKG2C T cell subset, CD4+ or CD8+ T cells, or bulk PBMC T cells (not recorded which). The chain employs TRBV9 and TRBJ1-6; the TCRdb call, TRBD1, lacks DNA for checking. CDR3 loop: CASAGDRGQSLHF.